There are a few counts of the clone carrying this T cell receptor (beta chain). The antigen is unknown. A single base separates this from a much larger clone, so it may be a read error. Other DNA sequences in the same sample also yield this CDR3. No treatment had been given to any patient before thyroid surgery. From the PCR reads, TCRdb re-called clones with MiXCR. The sample yields several thousand clones, roughly 29% seen once. The entry originates in a study of metastatic and nonmetastatic thyroid tumors. Overall study context: The comparison covered peripheral blood and tumor or nodule tissue in malignant and benign thyroid patients. General study points: It was reported that TCR beta diversity was significantly higher in malignant thyroid tumors than benign nodules, in blood and tumor.

This receptor was identified in a female donor with papillary thyroid cancer or a benign thyroid nodule (not recorded which). Some clones in this sample may be carry-over from other donors' samples. The material sequenced was adjacent normal tissue.

CDR3 bases: TGTGCCAGCAGTCCGGGGACAGGTGCCTACGAGCAGTACTTC. It specifies CASSPGTGAYEQYF. The chain combines TRBV12-3 or TRBV12-4 with TRBJ2-7, with 8 bases lining up with TRBD1. The trim removed 5 bases at V and 2 bases at J, leaving 5 bases unmatched. There are 14 residues in the CDR3.